The TCR beta chain under discussion was sequenced for a study of blood T cells in healthy people across ages. Study-level findings and limits: Reliance upon unsorted PBMCs precluded definitive naive versus antigen-experienced comparison. The study found TCR beta diversity correlated strongly with naive T cell percentage.

With a J-beta primer mix and a sample-barcoded 5' primer, a second PCR ran about 7 to 11 cycles. Each CDR3 protein is one row after TCRdb ran MiXCR on the 5' RACE reads. Of over 1.5 million distinct CDR3 sequences detected, 40% to 55% appear once; the ten largest clones hold roughly 2.1%. In the case of this clonotype: Antigen: not known.

The length of the CDR3 is 17 residues. Trimming removed 0 bases from V and 13 bases from J; junction bases left unmatched: 10. In germline, CDR1 is MNHEY, CDR2 SVGEGT. The extraction recovered at least 5.5 micrograms of total RNA per sample. Specimen: blood. This TCR came from a woman aged 40 to 50 in good health. The chain has TRBV6-2 or TRBV6-3 and TRBJ2-1, with 15 bases aligning to TRBD2. Here the CDR3 DNA reads TGTGCCAGCAGTTACTCCTTGGGACTAGCGGGGGGATTGGATCAGTTCTTC. Translating it yields CASSYSLGLAGGLDQFF.